This T cell receptor beta chain was observed in a study of T cell changes during pregnancy in multiple sclerosis. Assay used: immunoSEQ multiplex PCR; TCRdb lists only in-frame clones, some missing. The data contain about 69,000 clones, 90% to 95% of them singletons. V lost 2 bases to trimming and J lost 1 base, with 13 bases between them. The CDR3 sequence is 16 residues long. Per the germline V gene, CDR1 is MNHEY and CDR2 is SMNVEV (reference sequence). This sequence originates from a female donor in good health, enrolled as a control in a pregnancy study. Sequencing used CD4+ T cells from peripheral blood mononuclear cells, obtained in the third trimester of pregnancy. V gene TRBV27 combines with J gene TRBJ2-3, with D possibly being TRBD2 (6 bases). CDR3 protein: CASSLDGRGGTDTQYF. The CDR3 nucleotides are TGTGCCAGCAGTTTAGATGGGCGGGGAGGCACAGATACGCAGTATTTT.